This TCR beta chain was obtained from a study of T cell repertoires in cytomegalovirus infection. Study context: A matching HLA type, together with CMV infection, was signaled by public TCR beta signatures.

TCRdb itself ran the reads through MiXCR, one entry per CDR3 protein. This sample yields 700,000 to 900,000 distinct CDR3 sequences, of which about 27% are seen a single time; over 10% belongs to the top ten. Looked up from germline, CDR1 is MNHNS and CDR2 is SASEGT. This CDR3 has 14 amino acids. V lost 2 bases and J 2 bases, leaving 9 bases between the germline ends. On this clonotype itself: The antigen is unknown.

The rearrangement uses TRBV6-1 and TRBJ2-5, with D possibly matching TRBD1 (5 bases). The sequence derives from a human donor in good health (CMV status not recorded). Some clones in this sample may be carry-over from other donors' samples. The sequenced sample was cultured CD8+ T cells from PBMCs, obtained from culture after CMV antigen stimulation. The CDR3 reads CASSEYPGQETQYF. Here the CDR3 DNA reads TGTGCCAGCAGTGAATACCCAGGGCAAGAGACCCAGTACTTC.